The clone carrying this T cell receptor beta chain was picked up one time. Its antigen is undetermined. The assay was run at deep level. Generated by immunoSEQ multiplex PCR, the TCRdb table keeps only in-frame clones and is missing some. The table records around 2.1 million clones, about 93% of them present only once. Terminally differentiated effector memory CD45RA+ cells were excluded from the naive CD8 cells, which were CD45RO-negative and positively selected for CCR7. There were only Caucasian adults among the donors, and all lived in Nashville, Tennessee. These data come from a study of shared clonotypes between healthy human individuals. Study in general: In total, the donors were a couple of women and a few men aged 18 to 49.

Findings and limits, study-wide: Sequencing of the sorted subsets was shown by rarefaction to be incomplete despite large depth.

This CDR3 has 13 amino acids. V was pared by 9 bases and J by 6 bases, with 17 bases between. Germline CDR1 LNHDA, CDR2 SQIVND (reference sequence). Material for sequencing was naive CD8+ T cells from PBMCs. The receptor's source is a man younger than 30 in good health. Some clones in this sample may be carry-over from other donors' samples. The J gene is TRBJ1-1, the V gene TRBV19; no clear D. The CDR3 loop is CASSFLGGPEAFF. The CDR3, as DNA: TGTGCCAGCTCATTCCTCGGAGGGCCTGAAGCTTTCTTT.